This TCR beta chain originates from a study of T-cell memory formation after mild COVID-19 (dated by TCRdb to the early 2020s). For the wider study: Most TCR sequence clusters were specific to one of the two donors. In two donors, T-cell clones that expanded and contracted after mild COVID-19 were tracked by sequencing TCRalpha and TCRbeta repertoires over time. Two young, previously healthy adult volunteers made up the cohort, one male and one female.

Comments on this clonotype: Its antigen is unknown. The input lacks base qualities; no much larger clone sits a single base away.

Sequenced on an Illumina NovaSeq 6000. TCRalpha and TCRbeta cDNA libraries were constructed by 5'RACE with constant-segment primers, with sample barcodes and unique molecular identifiers being introduced. Trizol reagent was used to extract RNA from every sample. Amplification of the libraries took two PCR steps, and the second step added a second sample barcode plus Illumina TruSeq adapters. Sequencing of libraries was performed on an Illumina NovaSeq with 2 x 150 bp paired-end reads. The study's own analysis went as follows. Reads were demultiplexed and collapsed into UMI-guided consensus sequences with migec v1.2.7. Using mixcr v2.1.11, UMI consensuses were aligned to TRA and TRB V and J templates and then assembled into clonotypes. A clonotype was counted as expanded or contracted only when both edgeR and NoisET called the clonotype significant, with the noise models trained on biological replicates. For edgeR calls, the thresholds were a false discovery rate-adjusted p below 0.01 and a log2 fold-change of 1. As an exploratory analysis of dynamics, max-normalized trajectories of the 1000 most abundant clonotypes were examined with PCA combined with hierarchical clustering. Separately sequenced CD4+ and CD8+ repertoires were used to assign the CD4 or CD8 phenotype of responding clones. TCRdb applied fastp at Q25 and MiXCR to the public reads, then kept only in-frame beta chains. A single entry per CDR3 protein holds the most common genes and DNA from its merged rows. TCRdb, rather than the study authors, made the V and J calls. This sample lists under 300,000 distinct CDR3 sequences; more than 15% were detected once. The biggest ten clones account for under 25% of the sample.

The CDR3 covers 13 residues, taking in both the cysteine and the phenylalanine. Of all the DNA, just the CDR3 is kept, 39 bases in frame from base 1. The germline V gene specifies SQVTM as CDR1 and ANQGSEA as CDR2. Trimming takes 4 bases from V and 1 base from J, and the germline ends sit 8 bases apart. Ficoll-Paque density gradient centrifugation was the method used to isolate PBMCs. The paper as a whole reports these results and caveats: The detection of some responding clones in pre-infection memory suggests that pre-existing cross-reactive memory T cells joined the SARS-CoV-2 response. From day 15 to 85, contracting clones showed balanced CD4/CD8 phenotypes, whereas a second wave of clones that expanded from day 15 to 37 leaned towards CD4+. The study included only a couple of mild cases, and larger cohorts that include severe cases with pre-infection samples were judged to be necessary. Whether the second-wave clones peaking on day 37 were SARS-CoV-2 specific was not confirmed. Contracting CD4+ clones turned up mainly in the CM and EM memory subsets, whereas EMRA was where CD8+ clones were enriched.

Recombination linked TRBV29-1 to TRBJ1-5; a tentative D match to TRBD1 spans 5 bases. The sample consisted of PBMCs or a T cell subset sorted from them (not recorded which). The source is a man between 18 and 35 years old who had mild COVID-19 (a few samples of this study predate the infection). The sample titles of this study are shuffled in the database, so cell type and time point are left out; the donor was told from shared clones. The nucleotide sequence reads TGCAGCGTTGTCGGGGGGAGCAATCAGCCCCAGCATTTT. This codes for CSVVGGSNQPQHF.